These T cell receptor gamma chains were read from a single sample in a study of fetal and pediatric gammadelta thymocytes. TCRdb reanalysed the reads via CATT. Of over 850 gamma-chain clones in the sample, about 4.9% are singletons; the top ten hold about 7.1%. The sample comprised non-Vgamma9Vdelta2 gamma-delta T cells from the thymus. The source of these receptors is a child who underwent cardiac surgery and was recorded as healthy. Each CDR3 is given with its conserved first and last residue. Each record gives: J gene, CDR3 length, clone size, V gene, CDR3 protein, CDR3 DNA. Clone size appears in some rows only: once, few, many, or a class for an expanded clone.

TRGJ1/TRGJ2	10	medium-sized	TRGV9	CALCHRKKLF	TGTGCCTTGTGCCATCGTAAGAAACTCTTT
TRGJ1/TRGJ2	11	large	TRGV4	CATYHRVKKLF	TGTGCCACCTACCACCGGGTTAAGAAACTCTTT
TRGJ1/TRGJ2	14	large	TRGV3	CATWDRPPHYKKLF	TGTGCCACCTGGGACAGGCCGCCTCATTATAAGAAACTCTTT
TRGJ1/TRGJ2	11	large	TRGV9	CALWEWYKKLF	TGTGCCTTGTGGGAGTGGTATAAGAAACTCTTT
TRGJ1/TRGJ2	14	medium-sized	TRGV8	CATWAETNYYKKLF	TGTGCCACCTGGGCAGAGACGAATTATTATAAGAAACTCTTT
TRGJ1/TRGJ2	15	large	TRGV9	CALWERSLNYYKKLF	TGTGCCTTGTGGGAGAGGAGCCTGAATTATTATAAGAAACTCTTT
TRGJP1	16	medium-sized	TRGV8	CATWDMGRTTGWFKIF	TGTGCCACCTGGGATATGGGGAGGACCACTGGTTGGTTCAAGATATTT
TRGJ1/TRGJ2	11	medium-sized	TRGV9	CALWGYYKKLF	TGTGCCTTGTGGGGATATTATAAGAAACTCTTT
TRGJ1/TRGJ2	15	NA	TRGV8	CATWDKQSNYYKKLF	TGTGCCACCTGGGACAAACAGTCGAATTATTATAAGAAACTCTTT
TRGJ1/TRGJ2	14	NA	TRGV2	CATWDGLNYYKKLF	TGTGCCACCTGGGACGGTTTGAATTATTATAAGAAACTCTTT
TRGJP1	17	medium-sized	TRGV4	CATWDGPPYTTGWFKIF	TGTGCCACCTGGGATGGGCCCCCCTATACCACTGGTTGGTTCAAGATATTT
TRGJ1/TRGJ2	13	large	TRGV3	CATWDLNYYKKLF	TGTGCCACCTGGGACCTTAATTATTATAAGAAACTCTTT
TRGJ1/TRGJ2	13	large	TRGV9	CALWEGNYYKKLF	TGTGCCTTGTGGGAGGGGAATTATTATAAGAAACTCTTT
TRGJ1/TRGJ2	13	large	TRGV9	CALWEVTASGKLF	TGTGCCTTGTGGGAGGTTACCGCATCGGGGAAACTCTTT
TRGJ1/TRGJ2	13	medium-sized	TRGV9	CALWEVRYYKKLF	TGTGCCTTGTGGGAGGTGCGTTATTATAAGAAACTCTTT
TRGJ1/TRGJ2	11	large	TRGV3	CATWDRHKKLF	TGTGCCACCTGGGACAGGCACAAGAAACTCTTT
TRGJ1/TRGJ2	14	medium-sized	TRGV9	CALWEVRNYYKKLF	TGTGCCTTGTGGGAGGTGCGGAATTATTATAAGAAACTCTTT
TRGJ1/TRGJ2	14	large	TRGV5	CATWDRTDYYKKLF	TGTGCCACCTGGGACAGAACGGATTATTATAAGAAACTCTTT
TRGJP1	17	large	TRGV5	CATWDRLPYTTGWFKIF	TGTGCCACCTGGGACAGGCTCCCTTATACCACTGGTTGGTTCAAGATATTT
TRGJ1/TRGJ2	14	NA	TRGV3	CATWDRRDYYKKLF	TGTGCCACCTGGGACAGGCGGGATTATTATAAGAAACTCTTT
TRGJ1/TRGJ2	18	medium-sized	TRGV3	CATWDQAGSPPNYYKKLF	TGTGCCACCTGGGATCAGGCCGGCTCTCCCCCGAATTATTATAAGAAACTCTTT
TRGJ1/TRGJ2	15	medium-sized	TRGV4	CATWDGRINYYKKLF	TGTGCCACCTGGGATGGGCGGATTAATTATTATAAGAAACTCTTT
TRGJ1/TRGJ2	13	medium-sized	TRGV4	CATWLDHEYKKLF	TGTGCCACCTGGCTGGACCATGAATATAAGAAACTCTTT
TRGJP1	14	large	TRGV9	CALWDTTTGWFKIF	TGTGCCTTGTGGGACACTACCACTGGTTGGTTCAAGATATTT
TRGJ1/TRGJ2	16	medium-sized	TRGV9	CALWEVQGPNYYKKLF	TGTGCCTTGTGGGAGGTGCAAGGTCCGAATTATTATAAGAAACTCTTT
TRGJ1/TRGJ2	11	medium-sized	TRGV5	CATWDPTRKLF	TGTGCCACCTGGGACCCGACGCGGAAACTCTTT
TRGJ1/TRGJ2	14	medium-sized	TRGV4	CATWDGRSYYKKLF	TGTGCCACCTGGGATGGGCGGTCTTATTATAAGAAACTCTTT
TRGJ1/TRGJ2	13	medium-sized	TRGV4	CATWVGNYYKKLF	TGTGCCACCTGGGTCGGGAATTATTATAAGAAACTCTTT
TRGJ1/TRGJ2	16	medium-sized	TRGV3	CATWDRPHVESYKKLF	TGTGCCACCTGGGACAGGCCTCATGTGGAATCTTATAAGAAACTCTTT
TRGJ1/TRGJ2	14	medium-sized	TRGV5P	CATWGPLDYYKKLF	TGTGCCACCTGGGGACCCTTGGATTATTATAAGAAACTCTTT
TRGJP1	13	large	TRGV4	CATWVLTGWFKIF	TGTGCCACCTGGGTTCTCACTGGTTGGTTCAAGATATTT
TRGJ1/TRGJ2	11	few	TRGV2	CATWDGRGKLF	TGTGCCACCTGGGACGGGCGAGGGAAACTCTTT
TRGJP1	16	large	TRGV5	CATWDGLYTTGWFKIF	TGTGCCACCTGGGACGGACTATATACCACTGGTTGGTTCAAGATATTT
TRGJ1/TRGJ2	11	large	TRGV8	CAPSGYYKKLF	TGTGCCCCAAGTGGTTATTATAAGAAACTCTTT
TRGJP2	14	large	TRGV8	CATWDRRDDWIKTF	TGTGCCACCTGGGATAGGCGAGATGATTGGATCAAGACGTTT